This entry is about one TCR beta chain. The data belong to a study of T cell changes during pregnancy in multiple sclerosis. Method: immunoSEQ multiplex PCR; TCRdb's copy keeps in-frame clones and lacks some. The sample lists tens of thousands of clones, 92% occurring once. The CDR3 totals 16 residues. Germline-derived CDR1 and CDR2 are MGHRA and YSYEKL. V lost 1 base and J lost 0, with 13 bases in between. The chain employs TRBV4-1 and TRBJ2-7; a weak D match, TRBD1 (7 bases). This TCR was sampled from a female donor in good health, enrolled as a control in a pregnancy study. The sample in question was peripheral blood, obtained in the first trimester of pregnancy. CDR3 amino acids: CASSQGSGGGSYEQYF. The CDR3 DNA reads as TGCGCCAGCAGCCAAGGCTCAGGGGGAGGCTCCTACGAGCAGTACTTC.